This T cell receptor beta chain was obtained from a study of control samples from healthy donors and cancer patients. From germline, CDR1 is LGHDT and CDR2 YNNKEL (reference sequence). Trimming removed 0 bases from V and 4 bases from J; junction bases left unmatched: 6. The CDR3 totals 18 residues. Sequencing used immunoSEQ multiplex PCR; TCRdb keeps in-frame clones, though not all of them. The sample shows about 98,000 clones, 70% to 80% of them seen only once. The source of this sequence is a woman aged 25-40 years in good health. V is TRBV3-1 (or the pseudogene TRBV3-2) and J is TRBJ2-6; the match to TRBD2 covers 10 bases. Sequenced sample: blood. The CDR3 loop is CASSQEGWTSGGANVLTF. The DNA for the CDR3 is TGTGCCAGCAGCCAAGAGGGATGGACTAGCGGAGGGGCCAACGTCCTGACTTTC.